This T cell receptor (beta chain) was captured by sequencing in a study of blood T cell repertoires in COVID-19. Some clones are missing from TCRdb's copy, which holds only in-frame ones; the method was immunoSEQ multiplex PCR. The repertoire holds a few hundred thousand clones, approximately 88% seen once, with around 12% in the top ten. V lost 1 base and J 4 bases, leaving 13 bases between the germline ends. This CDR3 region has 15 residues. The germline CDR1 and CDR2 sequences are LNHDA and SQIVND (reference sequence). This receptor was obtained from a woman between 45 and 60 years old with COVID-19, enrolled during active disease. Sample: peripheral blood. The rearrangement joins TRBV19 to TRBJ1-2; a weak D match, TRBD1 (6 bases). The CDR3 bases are TGTGCCAGTAGTATAGGGGCCGGGACAACCTATGGCTACACCTTC. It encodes CASSIGAGTTYGYTF.